This T cell receptor beta chain was obtained from a study of early T cells in non-severe SARS-CoV-2 infection. Across the whole study: Chains were unpaired, as sequencing was done on bulk RNA from unsorted whole blood.

Attachment of unique molecular identifiers was made to individual cDNA molecules. MiXCR was run by TCRdb on the 5' RACE reads, yielding one entry per CDR3 protein. The table has 56,000 or so distinct CDR3 sequences, 8% to 9% seen once. V was clipped by 4 bases and J by 4 bases; unmatched bases: 10. CDR1 and CDR2 from the germline V gene are SEHNR and FQNEAQ (reference sequence). The CDR3 covers 15 residues. V and J are TRBV7-9 and TRBJ2-7, with 7 bases aligning to TRBD2. The sequenced material came from whole blood. The TCR comes from an adult who was a healthcare worker with PCR-confirmed SARS-CoV-2 infection or an uninfected control (not recorded which). CDR3 residues: CASSSSSGTGYEQYF. In DNA form, the CDR3 reads TGTGCCAGCAGCTCCTCGAGCGGGACCGGTTACGAGCAGTACTTC.